These 19 T cell receptor beta chains were sequenced from one sample in a study of vaccination and CD4 T cells after COVID-19 (dated by TCRdb to 2022 to 2024). No antigen is known for these receptors. The library was produced with PCR. TCRdb names Illumina iSeq 100 as the instrument used. DNA from cultured CD4+ T cells was subjected to TCR sequencing with the Oncomine TCR Beta short-read assay at the Johns Hopkins FTIC core. TCRdb itself trimmed the public reads at Q25 with fastp, ran MiXCR and retained productive beta chains. Rows are unified per CDR3 protein, each entry keeping the most common DNA and genes. In this sample the table shows fewer than 25,000 distinct CDR3 sequences, approximately 38% of which occur a single time. The ten biggest clones cover roughly 27% of the sample. The time point label here, explained by the study, means: late sampling 161 to 241 days after vaccination in three convalescent patients. The treatment or condition label for this specimen denotes: roughly 10-day PBMC culture with coronavirus spike peptide pools or control peptides (ViraFEST assay).

The sequenced sample was CD4+ T cells from blood, cultured in vitro, obtained about 7 months after SARS-CoV-2 vaccination. The receptor set was obtained from a human donor who had recovered from COVID-19.

This rearrangement joins TRBV20-1 to TRBJ2-1; 11 nucleotides line up with TRBD2. Germline CDR1 DFQATT, CDR2 SNEGSKA (reference sequence). The CDR3 has 15 amino acids. Germline trimming cut 6 bases from V and 0 bases from J; bases unmatched to any gene: 4. As DNA, the CDR3 is TGCAGTGCAAGTAGCGGGAGGGCCTCCTACAATGAGCAGTTCTTC. Translation: CSASSGRASYNEQFF.

This clonotype was detected only a few times. The chain carries TRBV7-3 and TRBJ2-1; TRBD2 matches at 9 bases. J lost 1 base, V lost 5 bases, and 3 bases had no gene match. The CDR3 covers 15 residues. Germline V lookup: CDR1 SGHTA, CDR2 FQGTGA. CDR3 region: CASSIAGVSYNEQFF. In nucleotides, the CDR3 is TGTGCCAGCAGCATAGCGGGAGTGTCCTACAATGAGCAGTTCTTC.

This clonotype was observed a few times. V is TRBV15 and J is TRBJ1-2; maybe TRBD1 (5 bases). The CDR3 is 16 residues long. Germline V gene data show CDR1 as LNHNV and CDR2 as YYDKDF (reference sequence). Trimming removed 0 bases at V and 0 bases at J, with 11 bases between. The CDR3, as DNA: TGTGCCACCAGCAGAGATCCAGGGCCTACTAACTATGGCTACACCTTC. Translating it yields CATSRDPGPTNYGYTF.

The genes are TRBV7-2 and TRBJ2-7; a weak D match, TRBD2 (5 bases). CDR3 length: 16 residues. Germline V lookup: CDR1 SGHTA, CDR2 FQGNSA. Trimming shortened V by 0 bases and J by 5 bases, and 17 bases separated the two germline ends. CDR3 amino acids: CASSLARSGSAHEQYF. The DNA for the CDR3 is TGTGCCAGCAGCTTAGCGCGGAGCGGTTCGGCCCACGAGCAGTACTTC. Based on the CDR3 plus reference TRBV7-2 and TRBJ2-7, the full variable domain is GAGVSQSPSNKVTEKGKDVELRCDPISGHTALYWYRQSLGQGLEFLIYFQGNSAPDKSGLPSDRFSAERTGGSVSTLTIQRTQQEDSAVYLCASSLARSGSAHEQYFGPGTRLTVT.

This clonotype appeared a few times. The V gene is TRBV19, the J gene TRBJ2-7, with D tentatively TRBD2 (5 bases). CDR1 and CDR2 from the germline V gene are LNHDA and SQIVND (reference sequence). Trimming took off 2 bases at V and 4 bases at J, with 6 bases between the two ends. CDR3 length: 12 amino acids. This CDR3 reads CASSIRGYEQYF. CDR3 coding DNA: TGTGCCAGTAGTATAAGAGGGTACGAGCAGTACTTC.

In its sample, this clonotype was seen a few times. The rearrangement uses TRBV6-1 and TRBJ1-5, with a tentative D call TRBD1 (5 bases). This CDR3 has 13 residues. The V and J ends lost 6 bases and 5 bases respectively, with 11 bases between them. Germline assignment: CDR1 MNHNS and CDR2 SASEGT. CDR3 DNA: TGTGCCAGCAGGCAACAGGTTCATCAGCCCCAGCATTTT. Translation gives CASRQQVHQPQHF.

This chain connects TRBV19 to TRBJ2-3; tentative D call: TRBD2 (5 bases). V was shortened by 0 bases and J by 10 bases, with 17 bases between the two germline ends. There are 15 residues in the CDR3. Germline V gene sequence: CDR1 LNHDA, CDR2 SQIVND (reference sequence). The chain's CDR3 is CASSIDPSGGTAQYF. DNA for the CDR3: TGTGCCAGTAGTATAGATCCGAGCGGAGGTACCGCGCAGTATTTT.

The chain has TRBV18 and TRBJ2-5; 7 bases match TRBD1. V lost 4 bases, J lost 2 bases, and 7 bases stayed unmatched. The CDR3 loop spans 15 amino acids. The germline V gene has CDR1 KGHSH and CDR2 LQKENI. Here the CDR3 DNA reads TGTGCCAGCTCACGGTTGCAGGGGGATCAAGAGACCCAGTACTTC. Its protein is CASSRLQGDQETQYF.

The chain combines TRBV27 with TRBJ2-5, with 9 positions matching TRBD2. CDR1 and CDR2 (germline): MNHEY, SMNVEV (reference sequence). This CDR3 spans 14 amino acids. V shed 2 bases and J 5 bases; nucleotides not matched to a gene: 3. In DNA form, the CDR3 reads TGTGCCAGCAGTTTAGCGGGAGGGGGGGAGACCCAGTACTTC. Protein: CASSLAGGGETQYF.

The chain uses TRBV7-2 and TRBJ1-2; 10 bases agree with TRBD1. Losses at the gene ends were 5 bases for V and 4 bases for J; bases not matched to a gene: 7. The CDR3 totals 15 residues. Germline CDR1 and CDR2: SGHTA and FQGNSA. The CDR3 DNA reads TGTGCCAGCAGCAAAACGACAGGGGGCATCTATGGCTACACCTTC. It codes for CASSKTTGGIYGYTF.

This chain uses TRBV5-4 with TRBJ1-2, with D maybe TRBD1 (5 bases). Germline V gives CDR1 SGHNT, CDR2 YYREEE (reference sequence). The V gene lost 0 bases and the J gene lost 1 base, with 7 bases spanning the gap. The CDR3 loop spans 14 amino acids. CDR3 coding DNA: TGTGCCAGCAGCTTGGGACAGAGTAACTATGGCTACACCTTC. It codes for CASSLGQSNYGYTF.

The chain is built from TRBV6-1 and TRBJ1-5; 7 bases match TRBD1. Looked up from germline, CDR1 is MNHNS and CDR2 is SASEGT. This CDR3 comprises 14 residues. V lost 7 bases to trimming and J lost 6 bases; unmatched junction nucleotides: 9. CDR3 DNA sequence: TGTGCCAGCACAGGGGGGCGGGTGGGTCAGCCCCAGCATTTT. Its translation is CASTGGRVGQPQHF.

The genes are TRBV29-1 and TRBJ1-2; no reliable D call. Germline V gene data show CDR1 as SQVTM and CDR2 as ANQGSEA. Trimming took 7 bases from V and 4 from J, leaving 10 bases between them. The CDR3 runs 11 residues. This chain's CDR3 is CSGVQSYGYTF. The CDR3 coding sequence is TGCAGCGGGGTCCAGTCCTATGGCTACACCTTC.

The chain employs TRBV24-1 and TRBJ2-5, with unresolved D. V lost 4 bases, J lost 2 bases, and 10 bases lay in between. CDR3 length: 14 residues. Germline V gives CDR1 KGHDR, CDR2 SFDVKD. CDR3 residues: CATSEPRDQETQYF. CDR3 in DNA: TGTGCCACCAGTGAACCTAGGGATCAAGAGACCCAGTACTTC.

This sequence joins TRBV25-1 and TRBJ1-1; D might be TRBD1 (5 bases). The CDR3 covers 16 residues. V was shortened by 3 bases and J by 6 bases, with 20 bases between the two germline ends. Per the germline V gene, CDR1 is MGHDK and CDR2 is SYGVNS. The CDR3 nucleotides read TGTGCCAGCAGTGATAGAGGCAGGGTGGGTAGCGCTGAAGCTTTCTTT. Translating gives CASSDRGRVGSAEAFF.

The chain has TRBV20-1 and TRBJ2-2; a possible D gene is TRBD2 (5 bases). The CDR3 has 13 residues. Trimming removed 3 bases from V and 8 bases from J, with 13 bases in between. The germline CDR1 and CDR2 sequences are DFQATT and SNEGSKA (reference sequence). The DNA for the CDR3 is TGCAGTGCTAGCCCCAACCCGGGGGGGGAGCTGTTTTTT. Protein: CSASPNPGGELFF.

This clonotype has a handful of counts. The rearrangement links TRBV7-9 to TRBJ1-6, with unresolved D. The CDR3 spans 12 residues. Germline loops: CDR1 SEHNR, CDR2 FQNEAQ (reference sequence). The germline V and J ends were trimmed by 2 bases and 7 bases, with 3 bases remaining between them. CDR3 in amino acids: CASSLWNSPLHF. CDR3 DNA: TGTGCCAGCAGCTTATGGAATTCACCCCTCCACTTT.

This clonotype appeared once. This rearrangement joins TRBV7-2 to TRBJ2-2, with D perhaps assigned TRBD1 or TRBD2 (6 bases each). Trimming took 5 bases from V and 7 from J, leaving 20 bases between them. The V gene's germline CDR1 is SGHTA and CDR2 FQGNSA. The CDR3 has 16 residues. The CDR3 here is CASSPRGRGRVGELFF. CDR3 coding DNA: TGTGCCAGCAGCCCGAGGGGCCGGGGGCGCGTCGGGGAGCTGTTTTTT.

This clonotype was detected only a few times. Here the CDR3 DNA reads TGTGCCAGCACTAAGGGACAGGGGGTGGTCGAGCAGTACTTC. Translated: CASTKGQGVVEQYF. V and J are TRBV6-1 and TRBJ2-7; the match to TRBD1 covers 11 bases. The CDR3 has 14 amino acids. V lost 7 bases and J lost 6; bases outside the gene matches: 8. Germline CDR1 and CDR2: MNHNS and SASEGT.